This T cell receptor (beta chain) was sequenced in a study of T cell changes during pregnancy in multiple sclerosis. Here immunoSEQ multiplex PCR was the method, and the copy in TCRdb shows in-frame clones only, minus some. The sample has some 80,000 clones, about 94% seen once. Note on this clone: Other DNA variants within this sample encode the same CDR3.

The clonotype comes from a female donor with multiple sclerosis, enrolled in a pregnancy study. The starting material was peripheral blood, obtained in the third trimester of pregnancy.

The DNA of the CDR3 is TGTGCCAGCAGTTTATTAGGGGGGAACACTGAAGCTTTCTTT. Its translation: CASSLLGGNTEAFF. This chain joins TRBV27 and TRBJ1-1, with D possibly being TRBD1 (6 bases). The CDR3 has 14 amino acids. V was cut by 1 base and J by 1 base, with 7 bases left in between. The germline V gene has CDR1 MNHEY and CDR2 SMNVEV (reference sequence).